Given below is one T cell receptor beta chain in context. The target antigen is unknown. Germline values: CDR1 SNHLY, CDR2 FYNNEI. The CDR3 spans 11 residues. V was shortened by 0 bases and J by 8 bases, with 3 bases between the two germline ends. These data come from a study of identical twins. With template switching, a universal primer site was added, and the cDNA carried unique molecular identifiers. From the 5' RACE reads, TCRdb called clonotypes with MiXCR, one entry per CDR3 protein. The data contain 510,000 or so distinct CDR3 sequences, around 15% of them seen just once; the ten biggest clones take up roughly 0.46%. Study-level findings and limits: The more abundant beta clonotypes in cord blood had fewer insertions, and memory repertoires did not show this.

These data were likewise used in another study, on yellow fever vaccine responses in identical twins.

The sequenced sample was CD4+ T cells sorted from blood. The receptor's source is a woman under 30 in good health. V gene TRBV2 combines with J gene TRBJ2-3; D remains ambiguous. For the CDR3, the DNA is TGTGCCAGCAGTGAAGCAAGTACGCAGTATTTT. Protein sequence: CASSEASTQYF.